Listed below are T cell receptor beta chains from one sample, sequenced in a study of cytomegalovirus exposure and HLA in healthy donors. The assay was immunoSEQ multiplex PCR, and TCRdb's table has in-frame clones only and misses some. Of 200,000 to 250,000 clones detected, around 90% appear once; the ten largest clones hold about 2%. The sample comprised PBMCs. These receptors all come from a young woman in good health and CMV-seropositive. Each CDR3 is given with its conserved first and last residue. The D gene is left open where the match is weak. Only part of the rows carry a size: once, few, many, or a class if the clone is expanded.

TGCGCCAGCAGCTTGGCTCTCGGACAGCCGCGGGAGCAGTACTTC CASSLALGQPREQYF TRBV5-1 . TRBJ2-7 .
TGTGCCAGCAGTTTATCGAGGGTTTACACTGAAGCTTTCTTT CASSLSRVYTEAFF TRBV27 . TRBJ1-1 .
TGTGCCACCAGCAGGACGGACAACCAAGAGACCCAGTACTTC CATSRTDNQETQYF TRBV15 once TRBJ2-5 .
TGTGCCACCAGCAGAGATGGGGCAGGGTACGCCCCGGATGAAAAACTGTTTTTT CATSRDGAGYAPDEKLFF TRBV15 once TRBJ1-4 .
TGTGCCAGCAGCTTACAAAGCGGGGCCTACTACGAGCAGTACTTC CASSLQSGAYYEQYF TRBV7-6 . TRBJ2-7 TRBD2
TGTGCCAGTAGTACTACAGGGGGAACTAATGAAAAACTGTTTTTT CASSTTGGTNEKLFF TRBV19 few TRBJ1-4 TRBD1
TGTGCCAGCAGTGTGGGGACAGGGGGCACTGAAGCTTTCTTT CASSVGTGGTEAFF TRBV6-1 few TRBJ1-1 TRBD1
TGTGCCAGCAGCGCAGACCGGGACAGGGGGCTGTCTTTT CASSADRDRGLSF TRBV9 . TRBJ2-3 TRBD1
TGTGCCAGCAGTTACTCACGAGGGGGAAATGGCTACACCTTC CASSYSRGGNGYTF TRBV6-5 . TRBJ1-2 .
TGTGCCAGCAGCGCTTCAGGGGGCTACGAGCAGTACTTC CASSASGGYEQYF TRBV9 . TRBJ2-7 TRBD1
TGTGCCAGCAGCTTACGGATTACGGCTAGCTCCTACAATGAGCAGTTCTTC CASSLRITASSYNEQFF TRBV11-2 once TRBJ2-1 .
TGTGCCAGCAGCCAGGGGGCGGCTGAAGCTTTCTTT CASSQGAAEAFF TRBV27 . TRBJ1-1 TRBD1
TGTGCCAGCAGCTTACAACTAGCGGGAGGGGATACGCAGTATTTT CASSLQLAGGDTQYF TRBV7-2 once TRBJ2-3 TRBD2
TGTGCCAGCAGTTTTGGGCAGGGCGCGCAGTCCAAGCAGTACTTC CASSFGQGAQSKQYF TRBV28 . TRBJ2-7 .
TGTGCCAGCAGCTTGGGACAGGGGCTCATTAGCGAAAAACTGTTTTTT CASSLGQGLISEKLFF TRBV5-8 . TRBJ1-4 TRBD1
TGTGCCAGCAGTATCCCCCTTGGGACTAGCGCTACCTACGAGCAGTACTTC CASSIPLGTSATYEQYF TRBV28 . TRBJ2-7 TRBD2
TGCAGCGTTGAAGTCTTGGGAGGAGTCTACGAGCAGTACTTC CSVEVLGGVYEQYF TRBV29-1 . TRBJ2-7 .
TGTGCCAGCAGCTTAGACAGGGAGAGGGGGAGCACTGAAGCTTTCTTT CASSLDRERGSTEAFF TRBV7-3 . TRBJ1-1 TRBD1
TGTGCCAGCTCAGCCACAGGGGGCCTCACCTACGAGCAGTACTTC CASSATGGLTYEQYF TRBV18 . TRBJ2-7 TRBD1
TGTGCCAGCAGCCCCCGGACAGGGGGCCCGAGAGACTACGAGCAGTACTTC CASSPRTGGPRDYEQYF TRBV7-9 . TRBJ2-7 TRBD1
TGTGCCAGCAGTTTATCGTCGGACAGGGCCCCCTACGAGCAGTACTTC CASSLSSDRAPYEQYF TRBV27 once TRBJ2-7 TRBD1
TGTGCCAGCAGTCGGGACAGGTTGGGCGAGCAGTACTTC CASSRDRLGEQYF TRBV6-5 . TRBJ2-7 TRBD1
TGTGCCAGTAGGTTCGAGGGCCTCTATGGCTACACCTTC CASRFEGLYGYTF TRBV19 . TRBJ1-2 .
TGTGCCAGCAGCCCGGACAGGGGCACTGAAGCTTTCTTT CASSPDRGTEAFF TRBV11-2 . TRBJ1-1 TRBD1
TGCAGCGTTGTTGGGGACCGGGACAGGGTTGGGGAGCAGTACTTC CSVVGDRDRVGEQYF TRBV29-1 . TRBJ2-7 TRBD1